This T cell receptor beta chain was identified during a study of cytomegalovirus exposure and HLA in healthy donors. Study overall: Previous work identified 120 million or so unique TCR beta sequences from 150 million to 200 million T cells.

Study-level results: A later examination showed that TCR association rates differed by HLA locus, with DRB1 most and HLA-C fewest. A reported reduction in N-insertions relative to the roughly 610-donor mean was seen in an Asian-associated ancestry cluster in a later analysis. The availability of immune exposure information extended only to CMV serostatus.

The CDR3 has 15 amino acids. Germline V gene data show CDR1 as SGHTA and CDR2 as FQGNSA. V gave up 5 bases and J gave up 3 bases, with 14 bases separating them. A remark on this clone: Its specificity is unknown.

Primers for the PCR totalled 60 Vbeta and 13 Jbeta. The assay was immunoSEQ multiplex PCR, and TCRdb's table has in-frame clones only and misses some. Among around 110,000 clones listed, over 70% were seen once. The clonotype was recovered from a female donor in good health and CMV-seronegative. The material sequenced was PBMCs. This chain connects TRBV7-2 to TRBJ2-1, with D perhaps TRBD2 (6 bases). The CDR3, as DNA: TGTGCCAGCAGCGCCCCTGGCGGGAACTACAATGAGCAGTTCTTC. This translates into CASSAPGGNYNEQFF.